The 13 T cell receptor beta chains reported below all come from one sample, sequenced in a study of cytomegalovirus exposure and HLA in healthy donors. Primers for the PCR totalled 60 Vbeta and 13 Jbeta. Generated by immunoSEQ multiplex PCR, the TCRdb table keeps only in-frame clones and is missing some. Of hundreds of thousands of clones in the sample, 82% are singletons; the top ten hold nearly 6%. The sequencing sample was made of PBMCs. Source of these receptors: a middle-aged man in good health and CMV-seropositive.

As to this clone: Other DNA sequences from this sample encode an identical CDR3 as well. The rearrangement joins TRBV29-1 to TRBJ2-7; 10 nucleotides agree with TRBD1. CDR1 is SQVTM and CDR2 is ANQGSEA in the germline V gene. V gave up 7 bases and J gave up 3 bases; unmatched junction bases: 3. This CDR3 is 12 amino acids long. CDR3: CSGRDRGYEQYF. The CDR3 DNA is TGCAGCGGTCGGGACAGGGGCTACGAGCAGTACTTC.

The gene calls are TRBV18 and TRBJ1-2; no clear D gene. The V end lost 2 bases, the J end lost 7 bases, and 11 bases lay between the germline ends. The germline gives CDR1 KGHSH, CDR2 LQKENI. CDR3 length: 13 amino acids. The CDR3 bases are TGTGCCAGCTCACCATCCACAGACGGTGGCTACACCTTC. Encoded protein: CASSPSTDGGYTF.

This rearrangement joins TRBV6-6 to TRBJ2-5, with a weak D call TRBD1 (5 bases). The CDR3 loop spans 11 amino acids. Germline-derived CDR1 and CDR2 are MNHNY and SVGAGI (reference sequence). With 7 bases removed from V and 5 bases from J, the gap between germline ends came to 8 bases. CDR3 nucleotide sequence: TGTGCCAGCAAAGGGGTGGAGACCCAGTACTTC. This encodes CASKGVETQYF.

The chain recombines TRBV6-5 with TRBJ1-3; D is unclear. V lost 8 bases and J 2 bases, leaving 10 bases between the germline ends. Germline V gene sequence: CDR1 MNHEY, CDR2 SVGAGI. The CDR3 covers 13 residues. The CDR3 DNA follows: TGTGCCAGCTTAGGTGGAGCTGGAAACACCATATATTTT. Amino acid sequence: CASLGGAGNTIYF.

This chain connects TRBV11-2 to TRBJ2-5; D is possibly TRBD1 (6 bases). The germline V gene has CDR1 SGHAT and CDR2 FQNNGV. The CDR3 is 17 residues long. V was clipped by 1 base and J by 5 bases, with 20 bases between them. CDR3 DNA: TGTGCCAGCAGCTTAGTGGTTGGGACACCCGGGAAGGAGACCCAGTACTTC. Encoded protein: CASSLVVGTPGKETQYF.

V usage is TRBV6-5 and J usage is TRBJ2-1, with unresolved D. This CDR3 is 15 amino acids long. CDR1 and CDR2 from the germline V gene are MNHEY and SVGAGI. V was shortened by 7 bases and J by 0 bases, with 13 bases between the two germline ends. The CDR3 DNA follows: TGTGCCAGCAAATGGGTGAGGAGCTCCTACAATGAGCAGTTCTTC. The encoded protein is CASKWVRSSYNEQFF.

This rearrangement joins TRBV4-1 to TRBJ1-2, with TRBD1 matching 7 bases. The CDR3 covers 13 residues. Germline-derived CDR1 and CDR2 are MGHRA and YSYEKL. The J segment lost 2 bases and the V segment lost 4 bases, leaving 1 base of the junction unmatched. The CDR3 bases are TGCGCCAGCAGCCGGGACAGCAACTATGGCTACACCTTC. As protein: CASSRDSNYGYTF.

The CDR3 loop reads CASGYKGRVTEAFF. DNA of the CDR3: TGTGCTAGTGGTTACAAGGGGAGGGTCACTGAAGCTTTCTTT. This sequence joins TRBV12-5 and TRBJ1-1; possible D gene TRBD1, 5 bases. The CDR3 has 14 amino acids. Germline loops: CDR1 LGHNT, CDR2 FRNRAP. Trimming shortened V by 4 bases and J by 4 bases, and 13 bases separated the two germline ends.

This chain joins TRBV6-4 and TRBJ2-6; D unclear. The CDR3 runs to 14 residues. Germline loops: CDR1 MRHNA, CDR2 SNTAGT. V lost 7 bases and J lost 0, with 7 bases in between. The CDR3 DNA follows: TGTGCCAGCAAGTCAGACTCTGGGGCCAACGTCCTGACTTTC. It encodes CASKSDSGANVLTF.

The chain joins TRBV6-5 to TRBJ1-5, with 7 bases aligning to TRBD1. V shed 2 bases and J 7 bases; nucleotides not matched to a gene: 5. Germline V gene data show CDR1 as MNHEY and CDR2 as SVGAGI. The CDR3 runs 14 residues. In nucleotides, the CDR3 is TGTGCCAGCAGTTACCGACAGGGTGGACAGCCCCAGCATTTT. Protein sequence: CASSYRQGGQPQHF.

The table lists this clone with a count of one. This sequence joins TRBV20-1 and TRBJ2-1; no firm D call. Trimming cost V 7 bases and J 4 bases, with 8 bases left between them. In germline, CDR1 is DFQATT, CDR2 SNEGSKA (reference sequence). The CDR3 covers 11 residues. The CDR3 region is CSGLRYNEQFF. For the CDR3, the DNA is TGCAGTGGTTTGAGGTACAATGAGCAGTTCTTC.

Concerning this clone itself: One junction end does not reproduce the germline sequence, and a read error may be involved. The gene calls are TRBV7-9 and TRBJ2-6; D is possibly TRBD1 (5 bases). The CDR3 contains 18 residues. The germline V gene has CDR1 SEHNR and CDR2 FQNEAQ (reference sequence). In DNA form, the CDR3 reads TGTTCCAGCAGCCCCCCGCGGCAGGGCACCTCTGGGGCCAACGTCCTGACTTTC. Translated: CSSSPPRQGTSGANVLTF.

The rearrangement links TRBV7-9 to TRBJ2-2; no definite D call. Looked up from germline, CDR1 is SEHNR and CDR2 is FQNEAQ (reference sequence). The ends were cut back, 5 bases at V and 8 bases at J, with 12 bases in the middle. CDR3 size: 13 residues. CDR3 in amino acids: CASSILEAGELFF. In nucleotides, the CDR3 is TGTGCCAGCAGCATTCTAGAGGCAGGGGAGCTGTTTTTT.